The T cell receptor beta chain under discussion was sequenced for a study of identical twins. With V trimmed by 5 bases and J by 5 bases, 6 bases remained unmatched. CDR1 is DFQATT and CDR2 is SNEGSKA in the germline V gene (reference sequence). The CDR3 is made up of 12 amino acids. On this clonotype itself: The target antigen is unknown.

Study outcomes and limitations: Fewer insertions characterized abundant cord blood beta clonotypes, whereas memory repertoires showed none.

Through template switching, a universal primer site was introduced, and the cDNA contained unique molecular identifiers. From the 5' RACE reads, TCRdb called clonotypes with MiXCR, one entry per CDR3 protein. Of over 200,000 distinct CDR3 sequences in the sample, about 10% were seen once. The clonotype originates from a man in his forties or fifties in good health. The chain employs TRBV20-1 and TRBJ2-7; 7 bases map to TRBD1. Sequencing was performed on memory T cells sorted from blood. For the CDR3, the DNA is TGCAGTGCTGCGACAGGGATCAACGAGCAGTACTTC. Translation: CSAATGINEQYF.